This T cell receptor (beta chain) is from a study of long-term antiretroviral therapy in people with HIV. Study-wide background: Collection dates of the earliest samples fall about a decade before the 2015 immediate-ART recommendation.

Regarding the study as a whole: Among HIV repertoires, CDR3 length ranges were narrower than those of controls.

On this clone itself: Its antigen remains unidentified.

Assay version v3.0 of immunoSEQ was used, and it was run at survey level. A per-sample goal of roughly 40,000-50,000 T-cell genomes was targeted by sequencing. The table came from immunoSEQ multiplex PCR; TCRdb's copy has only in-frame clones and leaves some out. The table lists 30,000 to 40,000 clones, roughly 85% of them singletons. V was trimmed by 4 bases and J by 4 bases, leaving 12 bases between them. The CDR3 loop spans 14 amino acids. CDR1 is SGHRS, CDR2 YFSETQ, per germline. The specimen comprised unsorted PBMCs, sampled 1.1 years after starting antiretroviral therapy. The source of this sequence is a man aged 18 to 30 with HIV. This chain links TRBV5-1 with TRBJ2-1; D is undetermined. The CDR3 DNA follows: TGCGCCAGCAGCCGCCCCATTCCATACAATGAGCAGTTCTTC. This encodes CASSRPIPYNEQFF.